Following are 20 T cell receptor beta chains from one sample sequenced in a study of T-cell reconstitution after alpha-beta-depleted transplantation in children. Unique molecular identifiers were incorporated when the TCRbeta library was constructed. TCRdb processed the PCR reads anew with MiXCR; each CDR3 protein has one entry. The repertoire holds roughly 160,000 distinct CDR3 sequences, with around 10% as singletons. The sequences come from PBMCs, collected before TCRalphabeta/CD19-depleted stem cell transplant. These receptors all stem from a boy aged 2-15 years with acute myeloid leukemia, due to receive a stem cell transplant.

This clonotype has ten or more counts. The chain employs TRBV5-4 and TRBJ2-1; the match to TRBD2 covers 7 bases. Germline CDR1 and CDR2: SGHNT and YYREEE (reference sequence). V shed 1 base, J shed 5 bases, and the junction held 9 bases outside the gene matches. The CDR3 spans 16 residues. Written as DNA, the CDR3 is TGTGCCAGCAGCTTGTTAGGGACTACTCTAAACAATGAGCAGTTCTTC. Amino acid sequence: CASSLLGTTLNNEQFF.

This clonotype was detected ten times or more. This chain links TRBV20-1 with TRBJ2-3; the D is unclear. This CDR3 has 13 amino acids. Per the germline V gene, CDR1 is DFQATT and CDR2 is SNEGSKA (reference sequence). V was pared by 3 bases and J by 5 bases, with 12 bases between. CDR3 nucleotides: TGCAGTGCTAGTCTGCGGCCGAGAGATACGCAGTATTTT. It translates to CSASLRPRDTQYF.

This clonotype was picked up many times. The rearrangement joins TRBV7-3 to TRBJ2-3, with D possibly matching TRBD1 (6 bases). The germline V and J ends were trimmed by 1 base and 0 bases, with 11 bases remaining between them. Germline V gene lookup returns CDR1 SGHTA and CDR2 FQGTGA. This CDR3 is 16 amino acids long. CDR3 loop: CASSLIGGSSTDTQYF. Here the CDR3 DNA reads TGTGCCAGCAGCTTAATAGGGGGATCTAGCACAGATACGCAGTATTTT. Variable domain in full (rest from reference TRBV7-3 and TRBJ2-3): GAGVSQTPSNKVTEKGKYVELRCDPISGHTALYWYRQSLGQGPEFLIYFQGTGAADDSGLPNDRFFAVRPEGSVSTLKIQRTERGDSAVYLCASSLIGGSSTDTQYFGPGTRLTVL.

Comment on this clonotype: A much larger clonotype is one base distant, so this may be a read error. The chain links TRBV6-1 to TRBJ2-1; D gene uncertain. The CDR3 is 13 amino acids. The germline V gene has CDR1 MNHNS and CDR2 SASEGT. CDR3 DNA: TGTGCCCGCAGTGAAGAGGCTCCCTCAGTCCGGTTCTTC. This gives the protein CARSEEAPSVRFF.

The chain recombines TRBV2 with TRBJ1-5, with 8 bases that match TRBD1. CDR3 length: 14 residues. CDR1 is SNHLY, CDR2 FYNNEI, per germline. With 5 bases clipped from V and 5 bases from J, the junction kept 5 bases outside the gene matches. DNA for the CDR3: TGTGCCAGCAGTAGGGGACAGGATTATCAGCCCCAGCATTTT. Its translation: CASSRGQDYQPQHF. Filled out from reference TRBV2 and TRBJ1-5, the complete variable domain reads EPEVTQTPSHQVTQMGQEVILRCVPISNHLYFYWYRQILGQKVEFLVSFYNNEISEKSEIFDDQFSVERPDGSNFTLKIRSTKLEDSAMYFCASSRGQDYQPQHFGDGTRLSIL.

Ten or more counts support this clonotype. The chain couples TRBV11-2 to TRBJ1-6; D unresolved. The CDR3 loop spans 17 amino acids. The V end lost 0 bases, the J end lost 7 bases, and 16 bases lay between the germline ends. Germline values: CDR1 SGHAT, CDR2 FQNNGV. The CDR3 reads CASSLDLLQYLNSPLHF. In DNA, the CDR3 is TGTGCCAGCAGCTTAGATCTATTACAGTACCTAAATTCACCCCTCCACTTT.

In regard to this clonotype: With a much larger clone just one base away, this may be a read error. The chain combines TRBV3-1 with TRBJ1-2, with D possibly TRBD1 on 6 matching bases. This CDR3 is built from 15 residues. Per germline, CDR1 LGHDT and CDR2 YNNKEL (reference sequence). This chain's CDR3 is CACSQDRISFYGYTF. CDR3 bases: TGTGCCTGCAGCCAAGACAGGATATCTTTCTATGGCTACACCTTC.

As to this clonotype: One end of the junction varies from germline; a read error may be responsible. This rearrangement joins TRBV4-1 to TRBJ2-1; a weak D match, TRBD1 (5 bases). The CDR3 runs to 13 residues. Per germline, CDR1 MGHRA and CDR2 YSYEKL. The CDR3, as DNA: TGCGCCAACAGCCACGGACATTACAATGAGCAGTTCTTC. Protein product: CANSHGHYNEQFF.

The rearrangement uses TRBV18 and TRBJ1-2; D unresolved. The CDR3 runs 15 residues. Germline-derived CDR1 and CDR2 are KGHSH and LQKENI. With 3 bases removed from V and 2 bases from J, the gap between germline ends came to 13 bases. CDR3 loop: CASSPWTSDNYGYTF. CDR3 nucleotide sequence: TGTGCCAGCTCACCTTGGACCAGCGACAACTATGGCTACACCTTC. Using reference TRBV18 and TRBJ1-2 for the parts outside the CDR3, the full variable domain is NAGVMQNPRHLVRRRGQEARLRCSPMKGHSHVYWYRQLPEEGLKFMVYLQKENIIDESGMPKERFSAEFPKEGPSILRIQQVVRGDSAAYFCASSPWTSDNYGYTFGSGTRLTVV.

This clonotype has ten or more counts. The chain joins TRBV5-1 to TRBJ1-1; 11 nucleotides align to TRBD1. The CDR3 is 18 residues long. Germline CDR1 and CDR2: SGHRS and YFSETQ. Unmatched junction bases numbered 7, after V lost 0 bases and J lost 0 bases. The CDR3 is CASSLDFGTGGVNTEAFF. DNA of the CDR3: TGCGCCAGCAGCTTGGACTTTGGGACAGGGGGGGTGAACACTGAAGCTTTCTTT.

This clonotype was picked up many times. As DNA, the CDR3 is TGTGCCAGCAGCCAAGGGCTCTCCATATATTTT. As protein: CASSQGLSIYF. V is TRBV3-1 and J is TRBJ1-3; D is undetermined. Germline V CDR1 and CDR2: LGHDT, YNNKEL (reference sequence). This CDR3 has 11 residues. V lost 1 base and J lost 11, with 6 bases in between.

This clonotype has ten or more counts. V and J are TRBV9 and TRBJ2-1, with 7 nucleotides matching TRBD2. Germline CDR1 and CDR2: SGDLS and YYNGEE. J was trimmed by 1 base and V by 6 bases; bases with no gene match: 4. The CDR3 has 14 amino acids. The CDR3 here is CASNPAGSYNEQFF. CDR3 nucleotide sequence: TGTGCCAGCAACCCAGCGGGGTCCTACAATGAGCAGTTCTTC.

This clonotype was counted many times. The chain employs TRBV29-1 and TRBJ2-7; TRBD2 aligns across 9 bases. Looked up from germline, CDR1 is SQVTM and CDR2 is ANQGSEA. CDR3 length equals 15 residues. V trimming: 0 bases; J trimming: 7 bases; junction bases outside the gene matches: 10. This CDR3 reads CSVEDSVAGVLEQYF. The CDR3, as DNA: TGCAGCGTTGAAGATTCGGTAGCGGGAGTATTGGAGCAGTACTTC.

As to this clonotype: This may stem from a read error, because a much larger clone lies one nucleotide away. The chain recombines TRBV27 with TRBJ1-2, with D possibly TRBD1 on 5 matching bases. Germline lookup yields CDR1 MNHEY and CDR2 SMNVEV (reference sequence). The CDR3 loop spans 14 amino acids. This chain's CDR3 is CASSAYRGAYGDTF. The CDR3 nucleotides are TGTGCCAGCAGTGCCTATAGGGGAGCCTATGGCGACACCTTC.

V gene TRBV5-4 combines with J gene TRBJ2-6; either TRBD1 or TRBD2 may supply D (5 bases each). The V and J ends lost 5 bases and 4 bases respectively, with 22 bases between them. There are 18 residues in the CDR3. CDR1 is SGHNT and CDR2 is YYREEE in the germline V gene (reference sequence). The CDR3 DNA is TGTGCCAGCAGTTCCTTGGGACCCTCCTCTCTGGGGGCCAACGTCCTGACTTTC. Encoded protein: CASSSLGPSSLGANVLTF. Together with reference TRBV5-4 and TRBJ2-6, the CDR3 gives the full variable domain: ETGVTQSPTHLIKTRGQQVTLRCSSQSGHNTVSWYQQALGQGPQFIFQYYREEENGRGNFPPRFSGLQFPNYSSELNVNALELDDSALYLCASSSLGPSSLGANVLTFGAGSRLTVL.

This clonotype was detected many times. The CDR3 is CSAPRSYNEQFF. For the CDR3, the DNA is TGCAGTGCTCCTCGCTCCTACAATGAGCAGTTCTTC. The rearrangement uses TRBV20-1 and TRBJ2-1; the D is unclear. Germline V gene sequence: CDR1 DFQATT, CDR2 SNEGSKA (reference sequence). The CDR3 runs to 12 residues. Between the trimmed V and J ends, which lost 5 bases and 0 bases, there was a span of 5 bases.

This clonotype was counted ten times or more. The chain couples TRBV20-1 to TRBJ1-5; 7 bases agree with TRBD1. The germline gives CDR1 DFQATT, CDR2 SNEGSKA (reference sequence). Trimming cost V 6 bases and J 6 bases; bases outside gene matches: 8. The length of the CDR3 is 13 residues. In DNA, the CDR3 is TGCAGTGCCATGGCAGGGGGAGTTCAGCCCCAGCATTTT. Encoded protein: CSAMAGGVQPQHF.

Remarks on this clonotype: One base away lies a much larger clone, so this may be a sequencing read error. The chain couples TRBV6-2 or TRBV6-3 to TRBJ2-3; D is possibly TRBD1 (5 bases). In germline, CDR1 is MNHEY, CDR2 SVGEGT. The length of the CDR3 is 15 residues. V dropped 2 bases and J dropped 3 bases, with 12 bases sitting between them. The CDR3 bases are TGTGCCAGCAGTTACCCCTCCAGGGTTACAGATACGCAGTATTTT. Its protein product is CASSYPSRVTDTQYF.

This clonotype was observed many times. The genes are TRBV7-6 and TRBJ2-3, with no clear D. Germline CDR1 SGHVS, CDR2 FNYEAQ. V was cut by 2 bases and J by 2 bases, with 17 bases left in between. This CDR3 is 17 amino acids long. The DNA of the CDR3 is TGTGCCAGCAGCTTAATTGCGGAAGAGTCCTACACAGATACGCAGTATTTT. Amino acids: CASSLIAEESYTDTQYF.

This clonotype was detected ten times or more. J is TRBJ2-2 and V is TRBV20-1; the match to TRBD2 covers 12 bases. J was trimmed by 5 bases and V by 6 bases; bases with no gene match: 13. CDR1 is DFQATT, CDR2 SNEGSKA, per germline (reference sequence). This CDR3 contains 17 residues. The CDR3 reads CSAPSSGGGSGTGELFF. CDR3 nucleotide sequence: TGCAGTGCCCCCTCTAGCGGGGGGGGTTCTGGGACCGGGGAGCTGTTTTTT.